This T cell receptor (beta chain) was captured in a study of T-cell reconstitution after alpha-beta-depleted transplantation in children. Whole-study findings and limits: Most T-cell counts and diversity one year after the transplant came from T cells that were newly produced. Elevated TCRbeta diversity at day 60 was traced, in some patients, to surviving recipient T cells and thymic progenitors. At around two months after transplant, the alpha-beta T cells were reportedly derived from several hundred expanded clones that came from non-depleted graft cells.

This clonotype was observed a few times. Its target is unknown. Unique molecular identifiers featured in how the TCRbeta library was prepared. TCRdb re-analysed the PCR reads in MiXCR, keeping a single row per CDR3 protein. The sample yields a few hundred thousand distinct CDR3 sequences, roughly 13% seen once. The CDR3 sequence is 14 residues long. Germline V gives CDR1 SQVTM, CDR2 ANQGSEA. With 6 bases removed from V and 1 base from J, the gap between germline ends came to 13 bases. This TCR derives from a male patient between 10 and 17 years old who had a stem cell transplant for acute myeloid leukemia, so the T cells may come from the graft donor. Sequenced here: PBMCs, mostly from graft donor cells, sampled 360 days after TCRalphabeta/CD19-depleted stem cell transplant. This chain connects TRBV29-1 to TRBJ1-5, with D unresolved. The CDR3 nucleotides read TGCAGCGTCCCGGGCAGCGCCAGCAATCAGCCCCAGCATTTT. Translating it yields CSVPGSASNQPQHF. Supplemented by reference TRBV29-1 and TRBJ1-5, the full variable domain reads SAVISQKPSRDICQRGTSLTIQCQVDSQVTMMFWYRQQPGQSLTLIATANQGSEATYESGFVIDKFPISRPNLTFSTLTVSNMSPEDSSIYLCSVPGSASNQPQHFGDGTRLSIL.